The 27 T cell receptor beta chains below come from one sample, sequenced in a study of T-cell memory formation after mild COVID-19 (dated by TCRdb to the early 2020s). The receptor library was made with 5' RACE. The sequencing machine was an Illumina NovaSeq 6000. In TCRdb, the public reads were trimmed at Q25 with fastp and aligned with MiXCR, with productive beta chains retained. Rows are combined by CDR3 protein, so each entry shows the most common genes and DNA. Here the sample has about 540,000 distinct CDR3 sequences; roughly 20% occur a single time. The ten biggest clones cover about 12% of the sample. The specimen was PBMCs or a T cell subset sorted from them (not recorded which). The receptors stem from an adult woman who had mild COVID-19 (a few samples of this study predate the infection). The sample titles of this study are shuffled in the database, so cell type and time point are left out; the donor was told from shared clones.

This clonotype has a handful of counts. The J gene is TRBJ1-1, the V gene TRBV20-1; 9 bases are a match to TRBD1. This CDR3 contains 17 residues. Trimming took 0 bases from V and 5 from J; bases not matched to a gene: 13. Germline CDR1 DFQATT, CDR2 SNEGSKA (reference sequence). This CDR3 is CSARDHFLGTGRTEAFF. CDR3 DNA sequence: TGCAGTGCTAGAGATCATTTTTTGGGGACAGGGAGGACTGAAGCTTTCTTT.

This clonotype was found a few times. V and J are TRBV7-9 and TRBJ1-3; D may be TRBD1 (5 bases). This CDR3 has 12 residues. CDR1 and CDR2 from the germline V gene are SEHNR and FQNEAQ (reference sequence). Trimming stripped 8 bases from V and 8 bases from J, with 13 bases between. Written as DNA, the CDR3 is TGTGCCAGCCCGGACAAGGCGGACACCATATATTTT. It is translated as CASPDKADTIYF.

The rearrangement links TRBV9 to TRBJ2-5, with 7 nucleotides matching TRBD2. Looked up from germline, CDR1 is SGDLS and CDR2 is YYNGEE. CDR3 length: 15 residues. J was trimmed by 1 base and V by 0 bases; bases with no gene match: 3. CDR3 in amino acids: CASSVVVAGQETQYF. Here the CDR3 DNA reads TGTGCCAGCAGCGTAGTGGTAGCGGGCCAAGAGACCCAGTACTTC.

This CDR3 reads CASSPLGGIDNEQFF. CDR3 bases: TGCGCCAGCAGTCCCCTCGGGGGGATTGACAATGAGCAGTTCTTC. This sequence joins TRBV4-1 and TRBJ2-1, with 7 bases that match TRBD2. Per germline, CDR1 MGHRA and CDR2 YSYEKL. This CDR3 comprises 15 residues. The ends lost 6 bases at V and 5 bases at J; junction bases unmatched: 10.

The rearrangement uses TRBV24-1 and TRBJ2-5; the D gene is possibly TRBD1 (6 bases). V was trimmed by 4 bases and J by 2 bases, leaving 13 bases between them. The germline V gene encodes CDR1 KGHDR and CDR2 SFDVKD. CDR3 size: 15 residues. The CDR3 bases are TGTGCCACCAGTGACCCCGGGACAACACAAGAGACCCAGTACTTC. Translation: CATSDPGTTQETQYF.

This clonotype was detected only a few times. The chain couples TRBV20-1 to TRBJ2-1; 8 bases map to TRBD2. In germline, CDR1 is DFQATT, CDR2 SNEGSKA (reference sequence). The CDR3 consists of 12 residues. CDR3 coding DNA: TGCAGAGCGGGAGACTCCTACAATGAGCAGTTCTTC. Its protein is CRAGDSYNEQFF.

This chain connects TRBV20-1 to TRBJ1-4; 8 bases match TRBD1. The V segment lost 4 bases and the J segment 1 base; nucleotides outside the gene matches: 2. The CDR3 consists of 14 residues. Germline values: CDR1 DFQATT, CDR2 SNEGSKA (reference sequence). The CDR3 sequence: CSATTGGTNEKLFF. CDR3 nucleotide sequence: TGCAGTGCTACTACAGGGGGAACTAATGAAAAACTGTTTTTT.

This rearrangement joins TRBV11-3 to TRBJ2-1; 16 bases line up with TRBD2. The CDR3 has 15 residues. Germline CDR1 is SGHNT and CDR2 is YENEEA. J was trimmed by 9 bases and V by 4 bases; bases with no gene match: 3. CDR3 region: CASSWGLAGGREQFF. The CDR3 DNA is TGTGCCAGCAGCTGGGGACTAGCGGGGGGGCGTGAGCAGTTCTTC.

The rearrangement links TRBV19 to TRBJ1-2; no clear D. This CDR3 has 14 amino acids. Trimming left V 1 base short and J 0 bases short, with 6 bases between. Germline V gives CDR1 LNHDA, CDR2 SQIVND (reference sequence). CDR3 in DNA: TGTGCCAGTAGTATAGGGGGTTCTAACTATGGCTACACCTTC. It is translated as CASSIGGSNYGYTF.

This clonotype was counted between two and nine times. The gene calls are TRBV3-2 and TRBJ1-1. TRBV3-2 is marked as a pseudogene. CDR3 length: 14 amino acids. Written as DNA, the CDR3 is TGTGCCAGCAGCCAAATCCGAATGAACACTGAAGCTTTCTTT. As protein: CASSQIRMNTEAFF.

The sample holds a few counts of this clonotype. The chain is built from TRBV4-2 and TRBJ1-2; D may be TRBD1 (6 bases). V was trimmed by 4 bases and J by 2 bases, leaving 14 bases between them. This CDR3 has 15 amino acids. CDR1 is LGHNA, CDR2 YNFKEQ, per germline. CDR3 in amino acids: CASSPEARGNYGYTF. CDR3 in DNA: TGTGCCAGCAGCCCCGAGGCCAGGGGAAACTATGGCTACACCTTC.

The CDR3 DNA reads as TGTGCCAGCAGGGCTAGCGGGGGGGCAATAAATGAGCAGTTCTTC. The encoded protein is CASRASGGAINEQFF. V is TRBV7-2 and J is TRBJ2-1; 12 nucleotides align to TRBD2. The V segment lost 6 bases and the J segment 7 bases; nucleotides outside the gene matches: 7. Germline-derived CDR1 and CDR2 are SGHTA and FQGNSA. This CDR3 has 15 amino acids.

This clonotype was found a few times. The chain carries TRBV29-1 and TRBJ1-1; D is ambiguous. Germline assignment: CDR1 SQVTM and CDR2 ANQGSEA. The CDR3 extends over 10 amino acids. The CDR3 region has the DNA TGCACCGTCACCCGAGGGGAAGCTTTCTTT. Translated: CTVTRGEAFF.

This chain joins TRBV25-1 and TRBJ1-6; D is uncertain. From germline, CDR1 is MGHDK and CDR2 SYGVNS. Trimming shortened V by 8 bases and J by 13 bases, and 15 bases separated the two germline ends. The CDR3 has 12 amino acids. CDR3 amino acids: CASAIQTGPLHF. For the CDR3, the DNA is TGTGCCAGCGCTATTCAAACTGGCCCCCTCCACTTT.

In its sample, this clonotype was seen a few times. J is TRBJ2-7 and V is TRBV6-5; D is ambiguous. The CDR3 contains 15 residues. Trimming left V 2 bases short and J 6 bases short, with 17 bases between. CDR1 and CDR2 (germline): MNHEY, SVGAGI. CDR3 protein: CASSYRARDSTEQYF. The CDR3, as DNA: TGTGCCAGCAGTTACAGGGCTAGGGATTCTACCGAGCAGTACTTC.

The chain recombines TRBV5-4 with TRBJ2-3; 7 bases align to TRBD1. The CDR3 totals 15 residues. V shed 5 bases and J 2 bases; nucleotides not matched to a gene: 8. CDR1 is SGHNT, CDR2 YYREEE, per germline (reference sequence). The CDR3 spells CASSPDRVLTDTQYF. CDR3 DNA: TGTGCCAGCAGTCCAGACAGGGTCCTCACAGATACGCAGTATTTT.

This clonotype was counted a few times. The rearrangement joins TRBV12-3 or TRBV12-4 to TRBJ1-2, with D unresolved. There are 12 residues in the CDR3. Trimming took off 5 bases at V and 2 bases at J, with 6 bases between the two ends. The CDR3 loop is CASSQTNYGYTF. The CDR3 DNA follows: TGTGCCAGCAGTCAGACCAACTATGGCTACACCTTC.

The gene calls are TRBV29-1 and TRBJ2-3; 7 nucleotides match TRBD2. The ends lost 4 bases at V and 2 bases at J; junction bases unmatched: 3. Per the germline V gene, CDR1 is SQVTM and CDR2 is ANQGSEA. CDR3 length: 13 residues. The CDR3: CSVAAGTTDTQYF. As DNA, the CDR3 is TGCAGCGTTGCAGCGGGGACCACAGATACGCAGTATTTT.

The gene calls are TRBV7-8 and TRBJ2-7; 8 bases are a match to TRBD1. The CDR3 has 14 amino acids. With 4 bases clipped from V and 4 bases from J, the junction kept 6 bases outside the gene matches. The germline gives CDR1 SGHVS, CDR2 FQNEAQ. The CDR3 nucleotides read TGTGCCAGCAGCTCCCCCAGGGGGCTATACGAGCAGTACTTC. This gives the protein CASSSPRGLYEQYF.

This clonotype was counted a few times. This CDR3 is CASRRGTSGSQETQYF. The CDR3 DNA reads TGTGCCAGCCGGCGCGGGACTAGCGGGTCCCAAGAGACCCAGTACTTC. V gene TRBV5-4 combines with J gene TRBJ2-5; the match to TRBD2 covers 12 bases. The CDR3 extends over 16 amino acids. V trimming: 7 bases; J trimming: 1 base; junction bases outside the gene matches: 8. CDR1 is SGHNT, CDR2 YYREEE, per germline (reference sequence).

This chain uses TRBV7-3 with TRBJ2-1; D may correspond to TRBD1 or TRBD2 (5 bases each). The CDR3 has 17 amino acids. Per the germline V gene, CDR1 is SGHTA and CDR2 is FQGTGA. Trimming stripped 5 bases from V and 4 bases from J, with 21 bases between. The CDR3 protein is CASSLLGTDGLYNEQFF. The CDR3 nucleotides read TGTGCCAGCAGCCTCCTTGGGACGGACGGCTTATACAATGAGCAGTTCTTC.

This clonotype was counted between two and nine times. The rearrangement joins TRBV27 to TRBJ2-3, with 7 bases lining up with TRBD1. The V gene end was trimmed by 8 bases and the J gene end by 4 bases; junction bases not matched to a gene: 3. The germline V gene has CDR1 MNHEY and CDR2 SMNVEV (reference sequence). This CDR3 has 12 residues. CDR3 protein: CASQTGSDTQYF. CDR3 in DNA: TGTGCCAGCCAGACAGGGTCAGATACGCAGTATTTT.

The genes are TRBV7-2 and TRBJ1-5; the D is unclear. V was shortened by 1 base and J by 9 bases, with 4 bases between the two germline ends. The CDR3 loop spans 11 amino acids. Germline loops: CDR1 SGHTA, CDR2 FQGNSA. Here the CDR3 DNA reads TGTGCCAGCAGCTTAGATGGGCCCCAGCATTTT. Protein sequence: CASSLDGPQHF.

In this sample, this clonotype turned up a few times. This sequence joins TRBV4-1 and TRBJ1-1; D gene uncertain. The germline gives CDR1 MGHRA, CDR2 YSYEKL. This CDR3 spans 19 amino acids. Trimming left V 0 bases short and J 10 bases short, with 30 bases between. The CDR3 spells CASSQERAQVGVLVRGAFF. The CDR3 DNA sequence: TGCGCCAGCAGCCAAGAGCGAGCCCAGGTGGGTGTGTTAGTCCGTGGAGCTTTCTTT.

This chain uses TRBV15 with TRBJ2-7; 9 bases line up with TRBD1. The germline gives CDR1 LNHNV, CDR2 YYDKDF (reference sequence). Unmatched junction bases numbered 13, after V lost 2 bases and J lost 5 bases. The CDR3 totals 17 residues. CDR3 nucleotide sequence: TGTGCCACCAGCAGATCCAGTCCCGGGACAGGGTACCACGAGCAGTACTTC. Amino acids: CATSRSSPGTGYHEQYF.

This clonotype was counted only a few times. The chain uses TRBV30 and TRBJ2-5, with D perhaps assigned TRBD1 or TRBD2 (5 bases each). Germline V gives CDR1 GTSNPN, CDR2 SVGIG (reference sequence). This CDR3 is 14 amino acids long. The V end lost 1 base, the J end lost 1 base, and 10 bases lay between the germline ends. The CDR3 region is CAWSGGSFQETQYF. The CDR3 coding sequence is TGTGCCTGGAGTGGGGGGAGTTTCCAAGAGACCCAGTACTTC.

This clonotype was detected a few times. The chain carries TRBV9 and TRBJ2-1; 8 bases line up with TRBD2. CDR1 SGDLS and CDR2 YYNGEE come from the germline V gene. The CDR3 is made up of 15 amino acids. V was clipped by 3 bases and J by 3 bases; unmatched bases: 5. The CDR3 loop reads CASSGSGEFYNEQFF. CDR3 coding DNA: TGTGCCAGCAGCGGTAGCGGGGAATTCTACAATGAGCAGTTCTTC.